This entry lists 28 T cell receptor beta chains sequenced from one sample in a study of T cell responses to AZD1222 COVID-19 vaccine. Assay: immunoSEQ multiplex PCR; the TCRdb copy retains only in-frame clones and omits some. The sample has roughly 120,000 clones, approximately 93% seen once. Source: peripheral blood, taken on day 0 of AZD1222 vaccination. These receptor sequences come from an adult in good health.

The V gene is TRBV28, the J gene TRBJ1-2, with a weak D call TRBD1 (6 bases). The CDR3 runs 17 residues. The ends were cut back, 5 bases at V and 8 bases at J, with 27 bases in the middle. Germline CDR1 and CDR2: MDHEN and SYDVKM. CDR3: CASSEIGGSLGSIGYTF. The CDR3 DNA sequence: TGTGCCAGCAGTGAGATTGGGGGCTCGTTGGGTTCGATCGGCTACACCTTC.

This rearrangement joins TRBV27 to TRBJ1-6, with a possible D match to TRBD1 (5 bases). V lost 4 bases, J lost 7 bases, and 20 bases lay in between. Germline loops: CDR1 MNHEY, CDR2 SMNVEV (reference sequence). The CDR3 extends over 17 amino acids. CDR3 amino acids: CASSYQPPGTGNSPLHF. The DNA for the CDR3 is TGTGCCAGCAGTTACCAGCCTCCAGGGACTGGGAATTCACCCCTCCACTTT.

In its sample, this clone was seen once. J is TRBJ2-7 and V is TRBV19; D unclear. CDR3 length: 15 residues. Trimming took 6 bases from V and 0 from J, leaving 15 bases between them. Germline CDR1 LNHDA, CDR2 SQIVND (reference sequence). CDR3 nucleotides: TGTGCCAGTAGCGGTCACACGGAGAGCTCCTACGAGCAGTACTTC. Translation gives CASSGHTESSYEQYF.

CDR3 in DNA: TGTGCCAGCAGTGATGGGGGTTTTAGGGGCTACACCTTC. It encodes CASSDGGFRGYTF. The rearrangement links TRBV25-1 to TRBJ1-2, with D possibly being TRBD1 (5 bases). The V end was cut by 3 bases, the J end by 8 bases, with 13 bases between. Germline V gene sequence: CDR1 MGHDK, CDR2 SYGVNS. The CDR3 has 13 amino acids.

This chain links TRBV5-1 with TRBJ2-1; TRBD2 matches 15 bases. The CDR3 loop spans 19 amino acids. V shed 4 bases, J shed 6 bases, and the junction held 14 bases outside the gene matches. Germline V lookup: CDR1 SGHRS, CDR2 YFSETQ. The CDR3 here is CASSRGLAGGSRLFNEQFF. CDR3 in DNA: TGCGCCAGCAGCCGCGGACTAGCGGGAGGGTCGAGATTATTCAATGAGCAGTTCTTC.

The chain employs TRBV5-4 and TRBJ1-2, with D hard to call. Trimming pared 2 bases from V and 3 bases from J, leaving 8 bases between. Germline V gene sequence: CDR1 SGHNT, CDR2 YYREEE (reference sequence). The CDR3 runs to 13 residues. The CDR3 is CASSFGTDYGYTF. For the CDR3, the DNA is TGTGCCAGCAGCTTCGGTACGGACTATGGCTACACCTTC.

V usage is TRBV3-1 (or the pseudogene TRBV3-2) and J usage is TRBJ2-1; no reliable D call. Trimming shortened V by 0 bases and J by 9 bases, and 15 bases separated the two germline ends. The CDR3 sequence is 15 residues long. Germline V gene data show CDR1 as LGHDT and CDR2 as YNNKEL (reference sequence). CDR3 nucleotide sequence: TGTGCCAGCAGCCAAGATCGCCTGTCCATCGCTGAGCAGTTCTTC. Protein: CASSQDRLSIAEQFF.

This clone came up once. The CDR3 here is CASSLRGVNTEAFF. CDR3 coding DNA: TGTGCCAGCAGTCTTCGGGGGGTGAACACTGAAGCTTTCTTT. The J gene is TRBJ1-1, the V gene TRBV27; TRBD1 is a possible D gene (5 bases). Per the germline V gene, CDR1 is MNHEY and CDR2 is SMNVEV (reference sequence). V lost 5 bases, J lost 0 bases, and 10 bases lay in between. CDR3 size: 14 residues.

The chain uses TRBV5-1 and TRBJ2-3; 8 nucleotides align to TRBD1. Germline trimming cut 2 bases from V and 4 bases from J; bases unmatched to any gene: 3. The CDR3 sequence is 14 residues long. Germline CDR1 and CDR2: SGHRS and YFSETQ. CDR3 DNA sequence: TGCGCCAGCAGCTTCCAGGGGGCCTCAGATACGCAGTATTTT. It codes for CASSFQGASDTQYF.

The rearrangement links TRBV30 to TRBJ2-5; TRBD1 aligns across 9 bases. CDR1 is GTSNPN and CDR2 is SVGIG in the germline V gene (reference sequence). The CDR3 consists of 13 residues. After removal of 4 bases from V and 4 bases from J, the junction contained 4 bases not matched to a gene. The CDR3 region has the DNA TGTGCCTGGAACCCGGACAGGGGAGAGACCCAGTACTTC. Translated, it gives CAWNPDRGETQYF.

The chain carries TRBV28 and TRBJ1-6; no firm D call. CDR1 is MDHEN, CDR2 SYDVKM, per germline. V was trimmed by 3 bases and J by 0 bases, leaving 9 bases between them. The CDR3 runs to 16 residues. The CDR3 region has the DNA TGTGCCAGCAGTTTTTTTGTGAGCTCCTATAATTCACCCCTCCACTTT. Translated: CASSFFVSSYNSPLHF.

The V and J genes are TRBV7-6 and TRBJ2-5, with TRBD2 matching 11 bases. Losses at the gene ends were 1 base for V and 5 bases for J; bases not matched to a gene: 9. Germline V gene data show CDR1 as SGHVS and CDR2 as FNYEAQ. This CDR3 contains 17 residues. The CDR3 region has the DNA TGTGCCAGCAGCTTAGGAACTAGCGGGAGTTTTGGGGAGACCCAGTACTTC. It codes for CASSLGTSGSFGETQYF.

This clone was picked up one time. This chain joins TRBV4-1 and TRBJ2-3; 9 nucleotides agree with TRBD2. This CDR3 is built from 16 residues. CDR1 is MGHRA, CDR2 YSYEKL, per germline. V trimming: 4 bases; J trimming: 4 bases; junction bases outside the gene matches: 9. This CDR3 reads CASSLLAGPRADTQYF. CDR3 in DNA: TGCGCCAGCAGCCTCCTAGCGGGGCCGAGAGCAGATACGCAGTATTTT.

V gene TRBV28 combines with J gene TRBJ2-7, with 7 bases lining up with TRBD2. The CDR3 is made up of 14 amino acids. Germline trimming cut 5 bases from V and 1 base from J; bases unmatched to any gene: 5. The germline V gene has CDR1 MDHEN and CDR2 SYDVKM. The CDR3 loop is CASSVASGSYEQYF. The CDR3 DNA reads TGTGCCAGCAGTGTCGCTAGCGGTTCCTACGAGCAGTACTTC.

V gene TRBV6-1 combines with J gene TRBJ1-2; D is perhaps TRBD1 (5 bases). The germline V and J ends were trimmed by 2 bases and 3 bases, with 13 bases remaining between them. Germline CDR1 is MNHNS and CDR2 is SASEGT. The CDR3 totals 15 residues. CDR3: CASSEPGTSYYGYTF. The CDR3 nucleotides are TGTGCCAGCAGTGAACCTGGGACTTCTTACTATGGCTACACCTTC.

This chain joins TRBV5-4 and TRBJ1-5; D possibly corresponds to TRBD1 (6 bases). Germline lookup yields CDR1 SGHNT and CDR2 YYREEE (reference sequence). This CDR3 spans 15 amino acids. Trimming removed 0 bases from V and 5 bases from J, with 12 bases in between. The CDR3: CASSLGGAGDQPQHF. For the CDR3, the DNA is TGTGCCAGCAGCTTGGGGGGGGCAGGCGATCAGCCCCAGCATTTT.

V gene TRBV9 combines with J gene TRBJ2-3; 12 nucleotides match TRBD2. Germline loops: CDR1 SGDLS, CDR2 YYNGEE. J was trimmed by 3 bases and V by 1 base; bases with no gene match: 0. This CDR3 region has 15 residues. CDR3 amino acids: CASSVLAGGTDTQYF. Written as DNA, the CDR3 is TGTGCCAGCAGCGTACTAGCGGGGGGGACAGATACGCAGTATTTT.

The rearrangement links TRBV6-1 to TRBJ2-3, with a weak D call TRBD1 (5 bases). This CDR3 has 13 amino acids. Germline CDR1 MNHNS, CDR2 SASEGT. Trimming shortened V by 6 bases and J by 5 bases, and 12 bases separated the two germline ends. The CDR3 protein is CASREQDQDTQYF. CDR3 bases: TGTGCCAGCAGGGAACAGGATCAAGATACGCAGTATTTT.

The chain is built from TRBV7-6 and TRBJ2-2, with D perhaps TRBD2 (6 bases). V gave up 1 base and J gave up 4 bases, with 10 bases separating them. The CDR3 covers 15 residues. Germline V CDR1 and CDR2: SGHVS, FNYEAQ. Written as DNA, the CDR3 is TGTGCCAGCAGCTTAGACCAGACTAGCACCGGGGAGCTGTTTTTT. This sequence encodes CASSLDQTSTGELFF.

The rearrangement uses TRBV5-1 and TRBJ2-2; 12 bases are a match to TRBD2. V shed 4 bases and J 4 bases; nucleotides not matched to a gene: 2. Germline V gene data show CDR1 as SGHRS and CDR2 as YFSETQ. The CDR3 covers 15 residues. CDR3 bases: TGCGCCAGCAGCACGGGACTAGCGGGCACCGGGGAGCTGTTTTTT. This gives the protein CASSTGLAGTGELFF.

The rearrangement uses TRBV19 and TRBJ2-3, with 10 bases fitting TRBD2. The CDR3 totals 16 residues. Germline V gene data show CDR1 as LNHDA and CDR2 as SQIVND (reference sequence). The trim removed 5 bases at V and 6 bases at J, leaving 11 bases unmatched. The CDR3 is CASSDLAGGGLDTQYF. The CDR3 DNA is TGTGCCAGTAGTGATTTAGCGGGAGGCGGGCTGGATACGCAGTATTTT.

The J gene is TRBJ1-5, the V gene TRBV6-5; D gene unclear. The CDR3 is 15 residues long. V lost 0 bases to trimming and J lost 4 bases, with 10 bases between them. Germline CDR1 reads MNHEY; CDR2 reads SVGAGI. This CDR3 reads CASSYSWLPNQPQHF. In DNA, the CDR3 is TGTGCCAGCAGTTACTCCTGGCTCCCGAATCAGCCCCAGCATTTT.

J is TRBJ1-4 and V is TRBV4-1, with D maybe TRBD1 (5 bases). CDR1 and CDR2 from the germline V gene are MGHRA and YSYEKL. The ends were cut back, 4 bases at V and 6 bases at J, with 24 bases in the middle. This CDR3 region has 18 residues. This chain's CDR3 is CASSPKAGAGGLDEKLFF. The CDR3 nucleotides read TGCGCCAGCAGCCCGAAGGCCGGGGCGGGGGGACTAGATGAAAAACTGTTTTTT.

This chain joins TRBV28 and TRBJ2-7, with TRBD1 matching 9 bases. This CDR3 is 17 amino acids long. V lost 4 bases, J lost 3 bases, and 13 bases stayed unmatched. Germline V gives CDR1 MDHEN, CDR2 SYDVKM. The CDR3 coding sequence is TGTGCCAGCAGTTACGCACAGGGGGCTCCCCCCCACTACGAGCAGTACTTC. Translating gives CASSYAQGAPPHYEQYF.

The chain recombines TRBV27 with TRBJ2-7, with 10 bases matching TRBD1. CDR3 length equals 16 residues. V lost 5 bases and J lost 3; bases outside the gene matches: 10. Germline V gene data show CDR1 as MNHEY and CDR2 as SMNVEV (reference sequence). CDR3 sequence (DNA): TGTGCCAGCAGTACTACCGGGACAGGGGAAGACTACGAGCAGTACTTC. Its translation is CASSTTGTGEDYEQYF.

The rearrangement links TRBV10-2 to TRBJ2-3, with 7 bases identical to TRBD2. The length of the CDR3 is 16 residues. CDR1 WSHSY and CDR2 SAAADI come from the germline V gene. J was trimmed by 5 bases and V by 7 bases; bases with no gene match: 15. The CDR3 reads CASTEGWREREDTQYF. In nucleotides, the CDR3 is TGCGCCAGCACCGAGGGTTGGCGGGAGCGTGAAGATACGCAGTATTTT.

V and J are TRBV3-1 (or the pseudogene TRBV3-2) and TRBJ1-2; maybe TRBD1 (5 bases). Germline V gene lookup returns CDR1 LGHDT and CDR2 YNNKEL (reference sequence). The V gene lost 1 base and the J gene lost 7 bases, with 10 bases spanning the gap. This CDR3 has 13 residues. The CDR3 here is CASSQVSGFGYTF. The CDR3 DNA is TGTGCCAGCAGCCAAGTTTCAGGGTTTGGCTACACCTTC.

This sequence joins TRBV3-1 (or the pseudogene TRBV3-2) and TRBJ1-3; D might be TRBD1 (5 bases). The CDR3 has 16 residues. V lost 2 bases and J lost 2, with 13 bases in between. Germline assignment: CDR1 LGHDT and CDR2 YNNKEL (reference sequence). The CDR3 region has the DNA TGTGCCAGCAGCCAATACTTTCTAGGGGCTGGAAACACCATATATTTT. Translated: CASSQYFLGAGNTIYF.